Each of the 6 T cell receptor beta chains below was sequenced from the same sample in a study of T cell repertoires in cytomegalovirus infection. From the reads, TCRdb called clonotypes with MiXCR, one entry per CDR3 protein. The data contain 400,000 or so distinct CDR3 sequences, roughly 18% of them singletons. The specimen sequenced was PBMCs. The receptors here all came from a human donor in good health (CMV status not recorded). Some clones in this sample may be carry-over from other donors' samples.

This clonotype turned up a few times. The chain is built from TRBV7-8 and TRBJ2-1; 12 bases fit TRBD2. The V gene end was trimmed by 3 bases and the J gene end by 10 bases; junction bases not matched to a gene: 10. Germline loops: CDR1 SGHVS, CDR2 FQNEAQ. The CDR3 is made up of 16 amino acids. The CDR3 is CASSFIRLAGGGEQFF. The CDR3 nucleotides read TGTGCCAGCAGCTTTATCAGGCTAGCGGGGGGGGGGGAGCAGTTCTTC.

This clonotype was observed at least ten times. The chain joins TRBV12-3 or TRBV12-4 to TRBJ2-5; D not certain. Trimming shortened V by 2 bases and J by 5 bases, and 6 bases separated the two germline ends. The CDR3 is 12 residues long. The CDR3: CASSLRAETQYF. The CDR3, as DNA: TGTGCCAGCAGTTTACGCGCGGAGACCCAGTACTTC.

This clonotype was detected only a few times. V gene TRBV4-2 combines with J gene TRBJ2-1, with D possibly matching TRBD1 (5 bases). The length of the CDR3 is 16 residues. Between the trimmed V and J ends, which lost 0 bases and 4 bases, there was a span of 13 bases. Germline V CDR1 and CDR2: LGHNA, YNFKEQ. CDR3 protein: CASSQEQAPNYNEQFF. The CDR3, as DNA: TGTGCCAGCAGCCAAGAACAGGCCCCGAATTACAATGAGCAGTTCTTC.

The V and J genes are TRBV4-1 and TRBJ1-4; D is possibly TRBD1 (6 bases). The V gene lost 4 bases and the J gene lost 5 bases, with 11 bases spanning the gap. This CDR3 has 14 residues. CDR1 and CDR2 from the germline V gene are MGHRA and YSYEKL. CDR3 amino acids: CASSLGQTNEKLFF. The CDR3 DNA reads as TGCGCCAGCAGCCTAGGACAGACGAATGAAAAACTGTTTTTT.

The genes are TRBV6-2 or TRBV6-3 and TRBJ2-7; D gene unclear. Trimming stripped 1 base from V and 7 bases from J, with 8 bases between. The CDR3 is 12 amino acids. CDR1 is MNHEY, CDR2 SVGEGT, per germline. The chain's CDR3 is CASSYYLFEQYF. CDR3 nucleotides: TGTGCCAGCAGTTACTATCTGTTTGAGCAGTACTTC.

The V gene is TRBV6-6, the J gene TRBJ2-1, with 8 bases aligning to TRBD2. V trimming: 0 bases; J trimming: 9 bases; junction bases outside the gene matches: 13. Looked up from germline, CDR1 is MNHNY and CDR2 is SVGAGI (reference sequence). The CDR3 is 17 residues long. The CDR3 DNA follows: TGTGCCAGCAGTTACTCTTCCAGCGGGAGCCGTTGGGTTGAGCAGTTCTTC. It translates to CASSYSSSGSRWVEQFF.